What follows are 9 T cell receptor beta chains derived from one specimen sequenced in a study of blood T cell repertoires in COVID-19. Some clones are missing from TCRdb's copy, which holds only in-frame ones; the method was immunoSEQ multiplex PCR. The table includes 65,000 to 100,000 clones, 80% to 90% detected once. Input material: peripheral blood. The source of these receptors is a woman aged 80 or over with acute or convalescent COVID-19.

This rearrangement joins TRBV3-1 (or the pseudogene TRBV3-2) to TRBJ2-7, with 16 positions matching TRBD2. V was clipped by 4 bases and J by 12 bases; unmatched bases: 6. The CDR3 length is 14 residues. The germline gives CDR1 LGHDT, CDR2 YNNKEL (reference sequence). This chain's CDR3 is CASSLVGLAGGLYF. The CDR3 region has the DNA TGTGCCAGCAGCCTTGTGGGACTAGCGGGGGGGCTGTACTTC.

This clone was counted between two and nine times. The V call is TRBV9, the J call TRBJ1-6; D possibly corresponds to TRBD1 (6 bases). Trimming cost V 3 bases and J 9 bases, with 13 bases left between them. The CDR3 is 14 residues long. CDR1 is SGDLS and CDR2 is YYNGEE in the germline V gene. For the CDR3, the DNA is TGTGCCAGCAGCGCGGACAGTTCTGTTTCACCCCTCCACTTT. Translation gives CASSADSSVSPLHF.

The rearrangement uses TRBV4-3 and TRBJ1-5; TRBD1 matches 7 bases. The CDR3 is 15 amino acids. The germline CDR1 and CDR2 sequences are LGHNA and YSLEER. V was clipped by 2 bases and J by 5 bases; unmatched bases: 6. Here the CDR3 reads CASSQFHRGDQPQHF. The CDR3 nucleotides read TGCGCCAGCAGCCAATTTCACAGGGGAGATCAGCCCCAGCATTTT.

The chain has TRBV7-2 and TRBJ1-1, with no clear D. This CDR3 comprises 13 residues. The ends were cut back, 7 bases at V and 0 bases at J, with 9 bases in the middle. Germline-derived CDR1 and CDR2 are SGHTA and FQGNSA. CDR3 amino acids: CASKYSMNTEAFF. Here the CDR3 DNA reads TGTGCCAGCAAATACTCCATGAACACTGAAGCTTTCTTT.

This clone has just one count. The CDR3 protein is CASIEGLAGGREETQYF. In DNA, the CDR3 is TGTGCCAGCATTGAGGGACTAGCGGGGGGAAGGGAGGAGACCCAGTACTTC. V usage is TRBV6-1 and J usage is TRBJ2-5, with 15 bases fitting TRBD2. Germline values: CDR1 MNHNS, CDR2 SASEGT. This CDR3 spans 17 amino acids. V was pared by 7 bases and J by 5 bases, with 11 bases of the junction left unmatched.

V is TRBV6-5 and J is TRBJ1-2; TRBD1 might be the D (5 bases). The CDR3 has 14 residues. Trimming took off 8 bases at V and 8 bases at J, with 21 bases between the two ends. Germline loops: CDR1 MNHEY, CDR2 SVGAGI. The CDR3 DNA reads TGTGCCAGCCAGTCTACAGGAGGGGAAGGAGGCTACACCTTC. This gives the protein CASQSTGGEGGYTF.

The J gene is TRBJ2-1, the V gene TRBV7-2; the match to TRBD1 covers 10 bases. J gave up 7 bases and V 3 bases, and 6 bases lay outside the gene matches. Germline CDR1 is SGHTA and CDR2 is FQGNSA. The CDR3 spans 15 residues. CDR3 in amino acids: CASSLQGQGSNEQFF. The CDR3 DNA reads TGTGCCAGCAGCTTGCAGGGACAGGGGTCGAATGAGCAGTTCTTC. The full variable domain, rest sourced from reference TRBV7-2 and TRBJ2-1, is GAGVSQSPSNKVTEKGKDVELRCDPISGHTALYWYRQSLGQGLEFLIYFQGNSAPDKSGLPSDRFSAERTGGSVSTLTIQRTQQEDSAVYLCASSLQGQGSNEQFFGPGTRLTVL.

V is TRBV14 and J is TRBJ1-3; D is uncertain. CDR3 length equals 15 residues. CDR1 is SGHDN and CDR2 is FVKESK in the germline V gene. The germline V and J ends were trimmed by 3 bases and 2 bases, with 11 bases remaining between them. Here the CDR3 reads CASSHRGGPGNTIYF. DNA for the CDR3: TGTGCCAGCAGCCACCGCGGCGGTCCTGGAAACACCATATATTTT.

This chain uses TRBV6-2 or TRBV6-3 with TRBJ1-1; TRBD1 matches 8 bases. The CDR3 extends over 15 amino acids. V lost 7 bases, J lost 4 bases, and 11 bases stayed unmatched. Germline V gene data show CDR1 as MNHEY and CDR2 as SVGEGT. CDR3 in amino acids: CASIPGQADGTEAFF. CDR3 DNA: TGTGCCAGCATCCCGGGACAGGCTGACGGCACTGAAGCTTTCTTT.